What follows describes a single T cell receptor beta chain. The entry originates in a study of T cell changes during pregnancy in multiple sclerosis. Using immunoSEQ multiplex PCR, the repertoire was profiled, and TCRdb retains in-frame clones only, with some absent. The table has 100,000 or so clones, around nine tenths seen once. The TCR originated in a female donor in good health, enrolled as a control in a pregnancy study. Source: peripheral blood, taken in the second trimester of pregnancy.

Here the CDR3 reads CASSATGGATEAFF. DNA for the CDR3: TGTGCCAGCAGTGCGACAGGGGGTGCGACTGAAGCTTTCTTT. The chain combines TRBV6-5 with TRBJ1-1, with 9 bases matching TRBD1. The CDR3 sequence is 14 residues long. CDR1 is MNHEY and CDR2 is SVGAGI in the germline V gene. V was clipped by 5 bases and J by 5 bases; unmatched bases: 6.